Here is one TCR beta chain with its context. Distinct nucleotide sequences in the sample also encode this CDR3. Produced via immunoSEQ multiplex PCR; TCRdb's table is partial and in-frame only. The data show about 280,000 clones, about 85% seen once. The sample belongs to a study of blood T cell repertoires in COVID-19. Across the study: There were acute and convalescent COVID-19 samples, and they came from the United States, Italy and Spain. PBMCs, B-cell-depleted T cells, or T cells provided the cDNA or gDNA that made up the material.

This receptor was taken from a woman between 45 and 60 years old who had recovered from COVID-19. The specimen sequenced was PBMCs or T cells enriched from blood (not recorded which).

CDR3 loop: CAWTLTDTQYF. The CDR3 nucleotides read TGTGCCTGGACACTCACAGATACGCAGTATTTT. The chain employs TRBV30 and TRBJ2-3; D ambiguous. Germline assignment: CDR1 GTSNPN and CDR2 SVGIG (reference sequence). V gave up 4 bases and J gave up 2 bases, with 4 bases separating them. The CDR3 consists of 11 residues.